Below, 26 T cell receptor beta chains from the same sample are listed, as sequenced in a study of CD8+ T cells in alopecia areata. Specified treatment: oral pan-JAK inhibitor, 5-10 mg twice daily. Reverse transcribed after extraction, RNA yielded cDNA as the sequencing template. The repertoire was sequenced with immunoSEQ multiplex PCR; TCRdb's copy has only in-frame clones and lacks some. The table lists around 200,000 clones, roughly 61% of them singletons, with roughly 12% in the top ten. The sample was CD8+ T cells sorted from blood, taken at week 24, from a patient treated with tofacitinib. The receptors were gathered from a human donor with alopecia areata.

The rearrangement links TRBV5-6 to TRBJ2-1, with D perhaps TRBD1 or TRBD2 (5 bases each). V was cut by 4 bases and J by 12 bases, with 14 bases left in between. CDR1 is SGHDT and CDR2 is YYEEEE in the germline V gene. The CDR3 covers 12 residues. The CDR3 nucleotides are TGTGCCAGCAGCCCCGGGACCTCTGGGCAGTTCTTC. Protein product: CASSPGTSGQFF. The whole variable domain, filled in from reference TRBV5-6 and TRBJ2-1, reads DAGVTQSPTHLIKTRGQQVTLRCSPKSGHDTVSWYQQALGQGPQFIFQYYEEEERQRGNFPDRFSGHQFPNYSSELNVNALLLGDSALYLCASSPGTSGQFFGPGTRLTVL.

This clone showed up just a few times. The V and J genes are TRBV6-4 and TRBJ2-5; 7 nucleotides agree with TRBD2. After removal of 5 bases from V and 5 bases from J, the junction contained 5 bases not matched to a gene. The CDR3 runs 13 residues. Germline V lookup: CDR1 MRHNA, CDR2 SNTAGT. CDR3 DNA sequence: TGTGCCAGCAGTCCGACTAGCTGGGAGACCCAGTACTTC. Translation gives CASSPTSWETQYF.

This chain connects TRBV29-1 to TRBJ2-2; a possible D gene is TRBD1 (6 bases). V shed 2 bases and J shed 1 base, with 8 bases lying between them. The CDR3 is made up of 14 amino acids. Germline V gene lookup returns CDR1 SQVTM and CDR2 ANQGSEA. This CDR3 is CSVETGKNTGELFF. DNA for the CDR3: TGCAGCGTTGAAACAGGGAAGAACACCGGGGAGCTGTTTTTT.

This clone was seen only a few times. The chain carries TRBV4-2 and TRBJ2-2; no clear D gene. Trimming cost V 6 bases and J 6 bases, with 8 bases left between them. The CDR3 sequence is 12 residues long. Germline assignment: CDR1 LGHNA and CDR2 YNFKEQ. As DNA, the CDR3 is TGTGCCAGCAGATCCCTGTCCGGGGAGCTGTTTTTT. This encodes CASRSLSGELFF.

This sequence joins TRBV25-1 and TRBJ2-5; the D gene is possibly TRBD2 (5 bases). The CDR3 extends over 13 amino acids. Trimming took 6 bases from V and 5 from J, leaving 13 bases between them. Germline V gene lookup returns CDR1 MGHDK and CDR2 SYGVNS. CDR3 DNA: TGTGCCAGCAGGGTCGGGGTCTTGGAGACCCAGTACTTC. Residues: CASRVGVLETQYF.

The chain employs TRBV10-2 and TRBJ2-5, with a weak D call TRBD2 (5 bases). The CDR3 loop spans 13 amino acids. The V gene's germline CDR1 is WSHSY and CDR2 SAAADI. V was cut by 2 bases and J by 3 bases, with 7 bases left in between. CDR3: CASSEGRKETQYF. CDR3 in DNA: TGCGCCAGCAGTGAGGGGAGAAAAGAGACCCAGTACTTC.

This clone was picked up a small number of times. The rearrangement links TRBV30 to TRBJ1-1; D gene ambiguous. The CDR3 extends over 12 amino acids. The V gene lost 1 base and the J gene lost 0 bases, with 3 bases spanning the gap. Germline-derived CDR1 and CDR2 are GTSNPN and SVGIG (reference sequence). CDR3 protein: CAWSGVNTEAFF. CDR3 DNA sequence: TGTGCCTGGAGTGGGGTGAACACTGAAGCTTTCTTT.

The chain recombines TRBV13 with TRBJ1-3; possible D gene TRBD1, 5 bases. Looked up from germline, CDR1 is PRHDT and CDR2 is FYEKMQ (reference sequence). Trimming shortened V by 7 bases and J by 1 base, and 14 bases separated the two germline ends. The CDR3 runs 15 residues. The DNA for the CDR3 is TGTGCCAGCATCAATGGTGGGGGATCTGGAAACACCATATATTTT. This gives the protein CASINGGGSGNTIYF.

This clone was observed a few times. The chain recombines TRBV10-1 with TRBJ1-2, with no clear D. Germline CDR1 and CDR2: WNHNN and SYGVQD (reference sequence). V dropped 0 bases and J dropped 7 bases, with 12 bases sitting between them. The length of the CDR3 is 14 residues. The CDR3 reads CASSESPTALGYTF. Written as DNA, the CDR3 is TGCGCCAGCAGTGAGTCGCCCACGGCTCTTGGCTACACCTTC.

This clone turned up a few times. The chain recombines TRBV29-1 with TRBJ1-2; TRBD1 agrees at 7 bases. Germline CDR1 is SQVTM and CDR2 is ANQGSEA. The ends lost 4 bases at V and 0 bases at J; junction bases unmatched: 2. This CDR3 has 13 residues. In DNA, the CDR3 is TGCAGCGTTGTAGGGGGCGCTAACTATGGCTACACCTTC. This codes for CSVVGGANYGYTF.

This clone was counted only a few times. V and J are TRBV7-9 and TRBJ1-4; D is unclear. The V and J ends lost 4 bases and 5 bases respectively, with 8 bases between them. CDR1 and CDR2 (germline): SEHNR, FQNEAQ (reference sequence). The CDR3 has 13 residues. The CDR3 reads CASSSKKNEKLFF. The DNA of the CDR3 is TGTGCCAGCAGCTCCAAGAAGAATGAAAAACTGTTTTTT.

This clone was seen a few times. This sequence joins TRBV29-1 and TRBJ2-7; 9 positions agree with TRBD1. V was pared by 7 bases and J by 3 bases, with 10 bases of the junction left unmatched. This CDR3 is built from 14 residues. Germline CDR1 and CDR2: SQVTM and ANQGSEA. The CDR3 nucleotides are TGCAGCGCTATTCCGGGACAGGGATTCTACGAGCAGTACTTC. Translated: CSAIPGQGFYEQYF.

This sequence joins TRBV4-2 and TRBJ2-1, with a tentative D call TRBD2 (6 bases). The germline gives CDR1 LGHNA, CDR2 YNFKEQ. CDR3 size: 14 residues. V dropped 1 base and J dropped 9 bases, with 13 bases sitting between them. CDR3 coding DNA: TGTGCCAGCAGCCAAGGTAGACTAGGATTTGAGCAGTTCTTC. Residues: CASSQGRLGFEQFF.

The chain combines TRBV5-1 with TRBJ2-7, with 7 bases that match TRBD1. Germline values: CDR1 SGHRS, CDR2 YFSETQ. The CDR3 runs to 14 residues. Trimming took 3 bases from V and 3 from J; bases not matched to a gene: 6. Written as DNA, the CDR3 is TGCGCCAGCAGCTCGTGGGACAGCGACTACGAGCAGTACTTC. Translated: CASSSWDSDYEQYF.

The V gene is TRBV27, the J gene TRBJ1-2, with 8 bases aligning to TRBD1. This CDR3 region has 17 residues. In germline, CDR1 is MNHEY, CDR2 SMNVEV (reference sequence). The junction had 14 bases not matched to a gene; V was cut back by 3 bases and J by 5 bases. The CDR3 loop reads CASSFSGGPAIAYGYTF. In nucleotides, the CDR3 is TGTGCCAGCAGTTTCTCAGGGGGCCCCGCGATCGCGTATGGCTACACCTTC.

This clone was seen only a few times. V gene TRBV27 combines with J gene TRBJ2-2, with D maybe TRBD1 (5 bases). V gave up 6 bases and J gave up 4 bases, with 15 bases separating them. Germline CDR1 reads MNHEY; CDR2 reads SMNVEV (reference sequence). The CDR3 sequence is 15 residues long. This CDR3 is CASRRIRVTTGELFF. CDR3 sequence (DNA): TGTGCCAGCAGACGGATCAGGGTAACCACCGGGGAGCTGTTTTTT.

The V call is TRBV21-1, the J call TRBJ2-5; the table's D call, TRBD2, has no DNA check behind it. TRBV21-1 is described as a pseudogene. CDR3 length: 14 amino acids. DNA of the CDR3: TGTGCCAGCAGCCGCCGGACTAACCAAGAGACCCAGTACTTC. This translates into CASSRRTNQETQYF.

The chain links TRBV2 to TRBJ2-3, with 10 bases fitting TRBD1. The CDR3 contains 13 residues. CDR1 and CDR2 (germline): SNHLY, FYNNEI. V shed 9 bases, J shed 6 bases, and the junction held 6 bases outside the gene matches. This chain's CDR3 is CAREGTGVDTQYF. The CDR3 DNA reads as TGTGCCAGAGAAGGGACAGGGGTGGATACGCAGTATTTT.

This clone was found a few times. The J gene is TRBJ2-2, the V gene TRBV5-1; 10 bases line up with TRBD2. CDR1 is SGHRS and CDR2 is YFSETQ in the germline V gene. Trimming took 1 base from V and 1 from J; bases not matched to a gene: 4. The CDR3 contains 17 residues. The CDR3 here is CASSLTRLAGNTGELFF. The CDR3 region has the DNA TGCGCCAGCAGCTTGACACGACTAGCGGGGAACACCGGGGAGCTGTTTTTT.

The chain is built from TRBV30 and TRBJ1-2; no firm D call. The CDR3 loop spans 12 amino acids. With 4 bases removed from V and 6 bases from J, the gap between germline ends came to 12 bases. CDR1 and CDR2 (germline): GTSNPN, SVGIG (reference sequence). CDR3 amino acids: CAWNLGWDGYTF. CDR3 nucleotide sequence: TGTGCCTGGAACCTCGGCTGGGATGGCTACACCTTC.

This sequence joins TRBV20-1 and TRBJ1-2, with unresolved D. CDR1 DFQATT and CDR2 SNEGSKA come from the germline V gene (reference sequence). Trimming removed 6 bases at V and 3 bases at J, with 8 bases between. This CDR3 is built from 11 residues. The CDR3 region is CSAPDDYGYTF. CDR3 nucleotides: TGCAGTGCCCCGGATGACTATGGCTACACCTTC.

This sequence joins TRBV29-1 and TRBJ2-7, with D possibly being TRBD2 (5 bases). Germline V gene lookup returns CDR1 SQVTM and CDR2 ANQGSEA. This CDR3 has 11 residues. CDR3 in DNA: TGCGGCGCACGGGGTACCTACGAGCAGTACTTC. Amino acids: CGARGTYEQYF.

The V call is TRBV29-1, the J call TRBJ1-1; no reliable D call. The V end lost 2 bases, the J end lost 0 bases, and 10 bases lay between the germline ends. CDR1 and CDR2 (germline): SQVTM, ANQGSEA. CDR3 length equals 14 residues. The CDR3 sequence is CSVELQTLNTEAFF. CDR3 sequence (DNA): TGCAGCGTTGAACTGCAGACGCTGAACACTGAAGCTTTCTTT. The whole variable domain, filled in from reference TRBV29-1 and TRBJ1-1, reads SAVISQKPSRDICQRGTSLTIQCQVDSQVTMMFWYRQQPGQSLTLIATANQGSEATYESGFVIDKFPISRPNLTFSTLTVSNMSPEDSSIYLCSVELQTLNTEAFFGQGTRLTVV.

CDR3 loop: CASSLANPSNQPQHF. CDR3 nucleotide sequence: TGTGCCAGCAGTCTGGCGAACCCAAGCAATCAGCCCCAGCATTTT. The genes are TRBV2 and TRBJ1-5, with D uncertain. Germline CDR1 and CDR2: SNHLY and FYNNEI. Trimming cost V 5 bases and J 1 base, with 12 bases left between them. CDR3 length: 15 residues.

This clone occurred a few times. The gene calls are TRBV5-6 and TRBJ2-7; 11 nucleotides align to TRBD1. The CDR3 length is 14 residues. Germline V gene lookup returns CDR1 SGHDT and CDR2 YYEEEE. Unmatched junction bases numbered 3, after V lost 4 bases and J lost 3 bases. The DNA of the CDR3 is TGTGCCAGCAGCCCGGGACAGGGGGGCTACGAGCAGTACTTC. Protein product: CASSPGQGGYEQYF.

V usage is TRBV7-9 and J usage is TRBJ2-3; D ambiguous. CDR1 is SEHNR, CDR2 FQNEAQ, per germline (reference sequence). V was shortened by 4 bases and J by 5 bases, with 7 bases between the two germline ends. This CDR3 is 12 amino acids long. CDR3 DNA: TGTGCCAGCAGCTCCCCGCTAGATACGCAGTATTTT. Protein: CASSSPLDTQYF.